This is a list of T cell receptor beta chains from one sample in a study of blood T cell repertoires in COVID-19. Profiling relied on immunoSEQ multiplex PCR, and the TCRdb table lists in-frame clones only, not all of them. This sample has 150,000 to 200,000 clones, with around 82% found just once. What was sequenced was PBMCs or T cells enriched from blood (not recorded which). Every receptor here comes from a woman aged 45 to 65 in a cohort exposed to, infected with or recovered from COVID-19 (not recorded which). CDR3s include the opening cysteine and the closing phenylalanine or tryptophan. The D gene is left open where the match is weak. Some rows mark clone size as missing; the rest say once, few, many or name a class of expanded clone.

d_call: .; cdr3_length: 16; clone_size: .; v_call: TRBV19; j_call: TRBJ2-3; cdr3_nt: TGTGCCAGTAGTCCCCTGAAGGACAGTTTCACAGATACGCAGTATTTT; cdr3_aa: CASSPLKDSFTDTQYF
d_call: TRBD1; cdr3_length: 15; clone_size: .; v_call: TRBV6-5; j_call: TRBJ1-6; cdr3_nt: TGTGCCAGCTGGGACAGGGGGCATTATAATTCACCCCTCCACTTT; cdr3_aa: CASWDRGHYNSPLHF
d_call: TRBD1; cdr3_length: 15; clone_size: .; v_call: TRBV29-1; j_call: TRBJ1-5; cdr3_nt: TGCAGCGTTGTACTGCAGGGGGCGCGCAATCAGCCCCAGCATTTT; cdr3_aa: CSVVLQGARNQPQHF
d_call: TRBD1; cdr3_length: 15; clone_size: .; v_call: TRBV5-1; j_call: TRBJ1-4; cdr3_nt: TGCGCCAGCAGCTGGGGACAGGGAATTAATGAAAAACTGTTTTTT; cdr3_aa: CASSWGQGINEKLFF
d_call: TRBD1; cdr3_length: 16; clone_size: .; v_call: TRBV24-1; j_call: TRBJ1-6; cdr3_nt: TGTGCCACCAGTGAACGGCTACAGGGGCATAATTCACCCCTCCACTTT; cdr3_aa: CATSERLQGHNSPLHF
d_call: .; cdr3_length: 14; clone_size: .; v_call: TRBV11-2; j_call: TRBJ1-4; cdr3_nt: TGTGCCAGCAGCTTAGGGCAGGGAGGCGAAAAACTGTTTTTT; cdr3_aa: CASSLGQGGEKLFF
d_call: .; cdr3_length: 14; clone_size: .; v_call: TRBV6-6; j_call: TRBJ2-2; cdr3_nt: TGTGCCAGCAGACGGACTATGAACACCGGGGAGCTGTTTTTT; cdr3_aa: CASRRTMNTGELFF
d_call: .; cdr3_length: 13; clone_size: .; v_call: TRBV7-3; j_call: TRBJ1-1; cdr3_nt: TGTGCCAGCAGCTTAATCCGGAACACTGAAGCTTTCTTT; cdr3_aa: CASSLIRNTEAFF
d_call: TRBD2; cdr3_length: 15; clone_size: .; v_call: TRBV5-1; j_call: TRBJ2-1; cdr3_nt: TGCGCCAGCAGCTTGGGGACTAGCGCGTACAATGAGCAGTTCTTC; cdr3_aa: CASSLGTSAYNEQFF
d_call: .; cdr3_length: 15; clone_size: .; v_call: TRBV3-1/TRBV3-2; j_call: TRBJ2-2; cdr3_nt: TGTGCCAGCAGCCTCGGGGGAGCGAACACCGGGGAGCTGTTTTTT; cdr3_aa: CASSLGGANTGELFF
d_call: TRBD2; cdr3_length: 16; clone_size: .; v_call: TRBV5-1; j_call: TRBJ2-1; cdr3_nt: TGCGCCAGCAGCTCTCAACTAGCGGGAGGGTTCAATGAGCAGTTCTTC; cdr3_aa: CASSSQLAGGFNEQFF
d_call: TRBD1; cdr3_length: 15; clone_size: .; v_call: TRBV7-3; j_call: TRBJ2-7; cdr3_nt: TGTGCCAGCAGCTTTGGGGGACAGGGGCCCTACGAGCAGTACTTC; cdr3_aa: CASSFGGQGPYEQYF
d_call: TRBD2; cdr3_length: 15; clone_size: .; v_call: TRBV2; j_call: TRBJ2-2; cdr3_nt: TGTGCCACCTCAGGACTAGCGGGGGTGGCCGGGGAGCTGTTTTTT; cdr3_aa: CATSGLAGVAGELFF
d_call: .; cdr3_length: 16; clone_size: .; v_call: TRBV19; j_call: TRBJ2-7; cdr3_nt: TGTGCCAGTAGTCCGGGCCAAATCAAAGCGGCCTACGAGCAGTACTTC; cdr3_aa: CASSPGQIKAAYEQYF
d_call: .; cdr3_length: 12; clone_size: .; v_call: TRBV2; j_call: TRBJ1-2; cdr3_nt: TGTGCCAGCAGTGCCCAGGGCTATGGCTACACCTTC; cdr3_aa: CASSAQGYGYTF
d_call: .; cdr3_length: 16; clone_size: .; v_call: TRBV4-3; j_call: TRBJ1-5; cdr3_nt: TGCGCCAGCAGCCAAGATCCGGGGATTGGCAATCAGCCCCAGCATTTT; cdr3_aa: CASSQDPGIGNQPQHF
d_call: .; cdr3_length: 15; clone_size: few; v_call: TRBV5-1; j_call: TRBJ1-1; cdr3_nt: TGCGCCAGCAGCTTGGATCTACCCGGTGACACTGAAGCTTTCTTT; cdr3_aa: CASSLDLPGDTEAFF
d_call: TRBD1; cdr3_length: 16; clone_size: .; v_call: TRBV6-5; j_call: TRBJ1-4; cdr3_nt: TGTGCCAGCAGTTACCTTACAGGGGGGACTAATGAAAAACTGTTTTTT; cdr3_aa: CASSYLTGGTNEKLFF
d_call: .; cdr3_length: 16; clone_size: .; v_call: TRBV19; j_call: TRBJ1-4; cdr3_nt: TGTGCCAGTGCCCGAACTCCAGGGAACTTTTATGAAAAACTGTTTTTT; cdr3_aa: CASARTPGNFYEKLFF
d_call: .; cdr3_length: 12; clone_size: .; v_call: TRBV7-6; j_call: TRBJ1-6; cdr3_nt: TGTGCCCCGGCCAGGGTCAATTCACCCCTCCACTTT; cdr3_aa: CAPARVNSPLHF
d_call: TRBD2; cdr3_length: 16; clone_size: .; v_call: TRBV7-8; j_call: TRBJ2-1; cdr3_nt: TGTGCCAGCACTGACTTGGGGAGGGCCTCGGTCGATGAGCAGTTCTTC; cdr3_aa: CASTDLGRASVDEQFF
d_call: .; cdr3_length: 16; clone_size: .; v_call: TRBV4-1; j_call: TRBJ1-2; cdr3_nt: TGCGCCAGCAGCCAAGATCAGACACCCGGCCCTTATGGCTACACCTTC; cdr3_aa: CASSQDQTPGPYGYTF
d_call: TRBD2; cdr3_length: 13; clone_size: .; v_call: TRBV11-2; j_call: TRBJ2-7; cdr3_nt: TGTGCCAGCAGCTTTAGCGGGACCAACGAGCAGTACTTC; cdr3_aa: CASSFSGTNEQYF
d_call: TRBD2; cdr3_length: 13; clone_size: .; v_call: TRBV27; j_call: TRBJ2-7; cdr3_nt: TGTGCCAGCAGGTCTAGCGGGAAATACGAGCAGTACTTC; cdr3_aa: CASRSSGKYEQYF
d_call: .; cdr3_length: 14; clone_size: few; v_call: TRBV7-9; j_call: TRBJ1-5; cdr3_nt: TGTGCCAGCACCGACTTCAGCAGCAATCAGCCCCAGCATTTT; cdr3_aa: CASTDFSSNQPQHF
d_call: .; cdr3_length: 16; clone_size: once; v_call: TRBV4-2; j_call: TRBJ1-2; cdr3_nt: TGTGCCAGCAGCCATGATGGACAGTATAAAAACTATGGCTACACCTTC; cdr3_aa: CASSHDGQYKNYGYTF
d_call: .; cdr3_length: 13; clone_size: once; v_call: TRBV29-1; j_call: TRBJ2-2; cdr3_nt: TGCAGCGTTAGTTTCGGGTTTACCGGGGAGCTGTTTTTT; cdr3_aa: CSVSFGFTGELFF
d_call: .; cdr3_length: 13; clone_size: .; v_call: TRBV12-3/TRBV12-4; j_call: TRBJ1-1; cdr3_nt: TGTGCCAGCAGTTTATTGACGGGGACTGAAGCTTTCTTT; cdr3_aa: CASSLLTGTEAFF
d_call: .; cdr3_length: 13; clone_size: .; v_call: TRBV2; j_call: TRBJ2-1; cdr3_nt: TGTGCCAGCAGTGTAGCGGAGTACAATGAGCAGTTCTTC; cdr3_aa: CASSVAEYNEQFF
d_call: .; cdr3_length: 15; clone_size: .; v_call: TRBV5-1; j_call: TRBJ1-6; cdr3_nt: TGCGCCAGCAGCTTGTCGGGACTCCAGAATTGGGCCCTCCACTTT; cdr3_aa: CASSLSGLQNWALHF
d_call: .; cdr3_length: 12; clone_size: .; v_call: TRBV10-2; j_call: TRBJ2-4; cdr3_nt: TGCGCCAGCAGTGGGACAGAAAACATTCAGTACTTC; cdr3_aa: CASSGTENIQYF
d_call: .; cdr3_length: 13; clone_size: few; v_call: TRBV19; j_call: TRBJ1-5; cdr3_nt: TGTGCCAGTAGTATCCAGGTCAATCAGCCCCAGCATTTT; cdr3_aa: CASSIQVNQPQHF
d_call: .; cdr3_length: 16; clone_size: .; v_call: TRBV28; j_call: TRBJ2-2; cdr3_nt: TGTGCCAGCAGTTTGGACAGCGGTCCCTCCACCGGGGAGCTGTTTTTT; cdr3_aa: CASSLDSGPSTGELFF
d_call: .; cdr3_length: 17; clone_size: few; v_call: TRBV5-4; j_call: TRBJ1-2; cdr3_nt: TGTGCCAGCATACATCCGGACCGTCGGGGGAGTAACTATGGCTACACCTTC; cdr3_aa: CASIHPDRRGSNYGYTF
d_call: TRBD1; cdr3_length: 16; clone_size: .; v_call: TRBV27; j_call: TRBJ1-5; cdr3_nt: TGTGCCAGCAGTCCCCTGACAGGGCTTAGCAATCAGCCCCAGCATTTT; cdr3_aa: CASSPLTGLSNQPQHF
d_call: TRBD1; cdr3_length: 17; clone_size: .; v_call: TRBV28; j_call: TRBJ1-3; cdr3_nt: TGTGCCAGCAGTCCGCCTCCCGGGACAGGCTCTGGAAACACCATATATTTT; cdr3_aa: CASSPPPGTGSGNTIYF
d_call: TRBD1; cdr3_length: 16; clone_size: .; v_call: TRBV9; j_call: TRBJ2-3; cdr3_nt: TGTGCCAGCAGCGTAGCGTCGACAGGGGGCACAGATACGCAGTATTTT; cdr3_aa: CASSVASTGGTDTQYF
d_call: .; cdr3_length: 16; clone_size: once; v_call: TRBV3-1/TRBV3-2; j_call: TRBJ2-7; cdr3_nt: TGTGCCAGCAGCCCTAAAACGCCTAGATCCCCCTACGAGCAGTACTTC; cdr3_aa: CASSPKTPRSPYEQYF
d_call: TRBD1; cdr3_length: 15; clone_size: .; v_call: TRBV27; j_call: TRBJ2-2; cdr3_nt: TGTGCCAGCACCCCGGACAGGATGGGCACCGGGGAGCTGTTTTTT; cdr3_aa: CASTPDRMGTGELFF
d_call: .; cdr3_length: 14; clone_size: .; v_call: TRBV15; j_call: TRBJ2-7; cdr3_nt: TGTGCCACCAGCAGACCCGGGTCCACCTACGAGCAGTACTTC; cdr3_aa: CATSRPGSTYEQYF
d_call: TRBD2; cdr3_length: 16; clone_size: .; v_call: TRBV9; j_call: TRBJ2-1; cdr3_nt: TGTGCCAGCAGCGTAGGTGCGGGCGGGGGCTACAATGAGCAGTTCTTC; cdr3_aa: CASSVGAGGGYNEQFF
d_call: TRBD1; cdr3_length: 15; clone_size: few; v_call: TRBV19; j_call: TRBJ1-5; cdr3_nt: TGTGCCAGTAGTCCAGGACAGGGGTCGGGTCAGCCCCAGCATTTT; cdr3_aa: CASSPGQGSGQPQHF
d_call: .; cdr3_length: 15; clone_size: .; v_call: TRBV9; j_call: TRBJ1-3; cdr3_nt: TGTGCCAGCAGCGTCGAAGGGGCCTTGAGAAACACCATATATTTT; cdr3_aa: CASSVEGALRNTIYF
d_call: TRBD1; cdr3_length: 14; clone_size: few; v_call: TRBV6-5; j_call: TRBJ2-2; cdr3_nt: TGTGCCACCAAGTGGGACAGTCACACCGGGGAGCTGTTTTTT; cdr3_aa: CATKWDSHTGELFF
d_call: .; cdr3_length: 13; clone_size: .; v_call: TRBV5-4; j_call: TRBJ2-7; cdr3_nt: TGTGCCAGCAGCTTGGCCGGTCCGAGCGAGCAGTACTTC; cdr3_aa: CASSLAGPSEQYF
d_call: TRBD1; cdr3_length: 16; clone_size: .; v_call: TRBV7-2; j_call: TRBJ2-3; cdr3_nt: TGTGCCAGCAGCCCCCGGGGACAGATTCACACAGATACGCAGTATTTT; cdr3_aa: CASSPRGQIHTDTQYF
d_call: .; cdr3_length: 13; clone_size: many; v_call: TRBV2; j_call: TRBJ2-1; cdr3_nt: TGTGCCAGCAGTGAGCTACAGTACAATGAGCAGTTCTTC; cdr3_aa: CASSELQYNEQFF
d_call: TRBD2; cdr3_length: 15; clone_size: .; v_call: TRBV30; j_call: TRBJ2-5; cdr3_nt: TGTGCCTGGAGTGTAGGCGGGGGGCTGGCCGAGACCCAGTACTTC; cdr3_aa: CAWSVGGGLAETQYF
d_call: TRBD1; cdr3_length: 17; clone_size: .; v_call: TRBV28; j_call: TRBJ1-4; cdr3_nt: TGTGCCAGCAGGGAGTCGGGACAGGGAGGAACTAATGAAAAACTGTTTTTT; cdr3_aa: CASRESGQGGTNEKLFF
d_call: TRBD2; cdr3_length: 16; clone_size: .; v_call: TRBV5-4; j_call: TRBJ2-1; cdr3_nt: TGTGCCAGCAGCTTGTCTGGACTAGCGGGATCTTATGAGCAGTTCTTC; cdr3_aa: CASSLSGLAGSYEQFF
d_call: .; cdr3_length: 13; clone_size: .; v_call: TRBV5-4; j_call: TRBJ1-2; cdr3_nt: TGTGCCAGCAGCTTACCGGCTAACTATGGCTACACCTTC; cdr3_aa: CASSLPANYGYTF
d_call: .; cdr3_length: 16; clone_size: .; v_call: TRBV6-6; j_call: TRBJ1-1; cdr3_nt: TGTGCCAGCAGTTTCCACCCCTCGGAGGGGAGCCCTGAAGCTTTCTTT; cdr3_aa: CASSFHPSEGSPEAFF
d_call: .; cdr3_length: 15; clone_size: .; v_call: TRBV6-5; j_call: TRBJ2-7; cdr3_nt: TGTGCCAGCAGTTACTCGGGACAAGCCTCCTACGAGCAGTACTTC; cdr3_aa: CASSYSGQASYEQYF
d_call: .; cdr3_length: 15; clone_size: .; v_call: TRBV4-1; j_call: TRBJ1-1; cdr3_nt: TGCGCCAGCAGCCAAGTCGGAAGAGGGAACACTGAAGCTTTCTTT; cdr3_aa: CASSQVGRGNTEAFF
d_call: .; cdr3_length: 14; clone_size: many; v_call: TRBV27; j_call: TRBJ2-7; cdr3_nt: TGTGCCAGCAGAGGTGGGCTAGCAAGTTCCGAGCAGTACTTC; cdr3_aa: CASRGGLASSEQYF
d_call: .; cdr3_length: 14; clone_size: .; v_call: TRBV5-1; j_call: TRBJ1-2; cdr3_nt: TGCGCCAGCAGCCCACACGGAAGCGACTATGGCTACACCTTC; cdr3_aa: CASSPHGSDYGYTF
d_call: .; cdr3_length: 11; clone_size: .; v_call: TRBV11-2; j_call: TRBJ2-5; cdr3_nt: TGTGCCAGCAGCTTACTAGAGACCCAGTACTTC; cdr3_aa: CASSLLETQYF